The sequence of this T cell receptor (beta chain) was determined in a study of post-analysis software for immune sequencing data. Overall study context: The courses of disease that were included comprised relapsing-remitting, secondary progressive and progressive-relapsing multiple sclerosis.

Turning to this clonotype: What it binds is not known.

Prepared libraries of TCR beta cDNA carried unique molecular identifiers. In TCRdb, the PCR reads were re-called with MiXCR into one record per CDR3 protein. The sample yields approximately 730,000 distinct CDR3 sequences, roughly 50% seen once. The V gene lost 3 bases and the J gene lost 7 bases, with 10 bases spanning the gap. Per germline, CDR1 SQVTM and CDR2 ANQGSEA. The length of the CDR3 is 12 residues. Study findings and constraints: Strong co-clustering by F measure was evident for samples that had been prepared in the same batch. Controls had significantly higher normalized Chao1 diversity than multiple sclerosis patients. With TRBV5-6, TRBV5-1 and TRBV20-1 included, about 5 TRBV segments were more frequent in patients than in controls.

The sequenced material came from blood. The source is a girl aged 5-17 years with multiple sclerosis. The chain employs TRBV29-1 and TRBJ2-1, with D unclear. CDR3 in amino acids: CSVDPRVNEQFF. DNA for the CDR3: TGCAGCGTTGATCCCCGCGTAAATGAGCAGTTCTTC.